This TCR beta chain was recorded in a study of CXCR3-negative and CXCR3-positive naive CD8 T cells. CDR3 length equals 14 residues. Per germline, CDR1 SQVTM and CDR2 ANQGSEA. The study, taken as a whole, reports: Surface CD5 was comparable between naive subsets; TCR strength was inferred from TRB CDR3 properties.

To note about this clonotype: As yet, its antigen is unknown.

UMI-labeled TRB cDNA libraries were prepared by 5' RACE. TCRdb reprocessed the 5' RACE reads and stores each CDR3 protein as one record, lacking DNA. This table holds about 81,000 distinct CDR3 sequences. The sample consisted of naive CXCR3- CD8+ T cells from blood. Indicated subset: CD45RO-CCR7+CD27+CD95- naive CD8+ T cells lacking CXCR3 (TNR3-). This sequence joins TRBV29-1 and TRBJ2-1; TCRdb designates TRBD2, a call that cannot be tested without DNA. The TCR comes from a human donor in good health. Some clones in this sample may be carry-over from other donors' samples. CDR3: CSGMEGTARNEQFF.